The 20 T cell receptor beta chains reported below all come from one sample, sequenced in a study of chronic HIV infection and antiretroviral therapy. TCRdb independently ran MiXCR on the 5' RACE reads; one entry per CDR3 protein. Here the sample spans under 55,000 distinct CDR3 sequences, about 19% being singletons. The sequencing sample was made of peripheral blood. The receptor set was obtained from an adult who had HIV and had not received antiretroviral therapy, or was an uninfected healthy control (not recorded which).

V is TRBV28 and J is TRBJ1-5, with D unresolved. Trimming cost V 6 bases and J 9 bases, with 12 bases left between them. The CDR3 has 12 residues. Per the germline V gene, CDR1 is MDHEN and CDR2 is SYDVKM. The CDR3 sequence: CASSFGWGPQHF. The CDR3, as DNA: TGTGCCAGCAGCTTCGGCTGGGGGCCCCAGCATTTT.

In its sample, this clonotype was seen a few times. V and J are TRBV28 and TRBJ2-3, with D maybe TRBD1 (6 bases). Germline V gene data show CDR1 as MDHEN and CDR2 as SYDVKM. V was clipped by 3 bases and J by 2 bases, with 12 bases between them. CDR3 length: 15 amino acids. The CDR3 sequence is CASSLVGQITDTQYF. CDR3 sequence (DNA): TGTGCCAGCAGTTTGGTAGGACAGATCACAGATACGCAGTATTTT.

The count of this clonotype is one. The rearrangement joins TRBV7-6 to TRBJ1-5; D might be TRBD1 (6 bases). Trimming took 2 bases from V and 6 from J, leaving 14 bases between them. The length of the CDR3 is 15 residues. Germline values: CDR1 SGHVS, CDR2 FNYEAQ. The CDR3 DNA is TGTGCCAGCAGCTTACGTTCCGGGGGCTCTCAGCCCCAGCATTTT. It specifies CASSLRSGGSQPQHF.

V and J are TRBV28 and TRBJ2-5; 10 nucleotides agree with TRBD2. V lost 5 bases, J lost 1 base, and 7 bases stayed unmatched. The CDR3 has 16 amino acids. Per the germline V gene, CDR1 is MDHEN and CDR2 is SYDVKM. Written as DNA, the CDR3 is TGTGCCAGCAGTCACGCTTGGACTAGCGGCCAAGAGACCCAGTACTTC. Protein: CASSHAWTSGQETQYF.

This clonotype was picked up a small number of times. This chain connects TRBV7-2 to TRBJ1-1, with 9 bases aligning to TRBD1. The germline gives CDR1 SGHTA, CDR2 FQGNSA. The CDR3 is made up of 15 amino acids. The J segment lost 1 base and the V segment lost 3 bases, leaving 3 bases of the junction unmatched. CDR3 residues: CASSLLGQGNTEAFF. Written as DNA, the CDR3 is TGTGCCAGCAGCTTGCTGGGACAGGGGAACACTGAAGCTTTCTTT.

The chain is built from TRBV20-1 and TRBJ2-7; a weak D match, TRBD1 (5 bases). Trimming removed 7 bases at V and 2 bases at J, with 15 bases between. The germline V gene encodes CDR1 DFQATT and CDR2 SNEGSKA (reference sequence). CDR3 length equals 13 residues. The CDR3 bases are TGCAGTGGAAGGGGTAGCTCAACCTACGAGCAGTACTTC. Translating gives CSGRGSSTYEQYF.

The chain links TRBV6-1 to TRBJ2-6; D assignment may be TRBD1 or TRBD2 (5 bases each). Germline CDR1 is MNHNS and CDR2 is SASEGT. The CDR3 extends over 15 amino acids. Trimming left V 3 bases short and J 0 bases short, with 6 bases between. The CDR3 coding sequence is TGTGCCAGCAGTGAGGGGGTCTCTGGGGCCAACGTCCTGACTTTC. Protein sequence: CASSEGVSGANVLTF.

This chain uses TRBV19 with TRBJ2-5, with D possibly TRBD2 on 6 matching bases. Trimming took 4 bases from V and 2 from J, leaving 11 bases between them. This CDR3 has 14 amino acids. Per the germline V gene, CDR1 is LNHDA and CDR2 is SQIVND (reference sequence). DNA for the CDR3: TGTGCCAGTAGTAATCTTGGGAGGCAAGAGACCCAGTACTTC. Translating gives CASSNLGRQETQYF.

This clonotype occurred once. The gene calls are TRBV27 and TRBJ2-5; 7 bases match TRBD1. This CDR3 region has 15 residues. Germline CDR1 reads MNHEY; CDR2 reads SMNVEV (reference sequence). V lost 6 bases and J lost 5; bases outside the gene matches: 12. The CDR3 region is CASRYLDRDRETQYF. CDR3 coding DNA: TGTGCCAGCAGATATCTCGACAGGGATCGGGAGACCCAGTACTTC.

The sample holds a few counts of this clonotype. The rearrangement joins TRBV27 to TRBJ1-1; D remains ambiguous. The germline V and J ends were trimmed by 0 bases and 0 bases, with 11 bases remaining between them. In germline, CDR1 is MNHEY, CDR2 SMNVEV (reference sequence). CDR3 size: 16 residues. In DNA form, the CDR3 reads TGTGCCAGCAGTTTATCTTTTACAGCAATGAACACTGAAGCTTTCTTT. Amino acids: CASSLSFTAMNTEAFF.

The chain couples TRBV2 to TRBJ2-3; weak D call: TRBD2 (5 bases). CDR1 is SNHLY and CDR2 is FYNNEI in the germline V gene. The CDR3 is 15 residues long. Trimming removed 3 bases from V and 7 bases from J, with 17 bases in between. CDR3 nucleotide sequence: TGTGCCAGCAGTGACCCTAGCAGAGTGAGAAATACGCAGTATTTT. The encoded protein is CASSDPSRVRNTQYF. Looking up the rest from reference TRBV2 and TRBJ2-3 gives the full variable domain: EPEVTQTPSHQVTQMGQEVILRCVPISNHLYFYWYRQILGQKVEFLVSFYNNEISEKSEIFDDQFSVERPDGSNFTLKIRSTKLEDSAMYFCASSDPSRVRNTQYFGPGTRLTVL.

This chain links TRBV15 with TRBJ1-2; no clear D. The CDR3 runs 14 residues. Trimming stripped 1 base from V and 7 bases from J, with 13 bases between. CDR1 LNHNV and CDR2 YYDKDF come from the germline V gene (reference sequence). CDR3 sequence reads: CATSRADGAPGYTF. DNA for the CDR3: TGTGCCACCAGCAGAGCGGACGGAGCCCCTGGCTACACCTTC.

This clonotype was observed at least ten times. This rearrangement joins TRBV5-1 to TRBJ2-7; D not certain. V lost 2 bases, J lost 2 bases, and 8 bases lay in between. CDR1 is SGHRS, CDR2 YFSETQ, per germline. The CDR3 contains 13 residues. CDR3 amino acids: CASSFPGTYEQYF. CDR3 sequence (DNA): TGCGCCAGCAGCTTTCCAGGAACCTACGAGCAGTACTTC.

The chain recombines TRBV9 with TRBJ1-3; D is possibly TRBD1 (5 bases). The V end was cut by 0 bases, the J end by 0 bases, with 10 bases between. This CDR3 contains 16 residues. Germline V gene data show CDR1 as SGDLS and CDR2 as YYNGEE. This chain's CDR3 is CASSVGGGSSGNTIYF. For the CDR3, the DNA is TGTGCCAGCAGCGTAGGCGGGGGAAGCTCTGGAAACACCATATATTTT.

V is TRBV5-1 and J is TRBJ2-1; tentative D call: TRBD2 (5 bases). The V end was cut by 4 bases, the J end by 2 bases, with 13 bases between. In germline, CDR1 is SGHRS, CDR2 YFSETQ. This CDR3 has 15 amino acids. The DNA for the CDR3 is TGCGCCAGCAGCGCGGGCCTACAAACCTACAATGAGCAGTTCTTC. Translation gives CASSAGLQTYNEQFF.

The rearrangement links TRBV12-3 or TRBV12-4 to TRBJ2-1; D might be TRBD2 (6 bases). The CDR3 sequence is 16 residues long. V dropped 5 bases and J dropped 1 base, with 15 bases sitting between them. The CDR3 sequence: CASSPTGGVSYNEQFF. The CDR3 bases are TGTGCCAGCAGTCCTACCGGGGGAGTGTCCTACAATGAGCAGTTCTTC.

This clonotype was picked up many times. The V call is TRBV18, the J call TRBJ1-5, with a tentative D call TRBD1 (5 bases). Trimming removed 5 bases at V and 4 bases at J, with 9 bases between. Germline values: CDR1 KGHSH, CDR2 LQKENI. The CDR3 sequence is 13 residues long. The CDR3 region is CASSGDLNQPQHF. CDR3 bases: TGTGCCAGCTCAGGGGACCTTAATCAGCCCCAGCATTTT.

This clonotype was observed a handful of times. The chain combines TRBV6-1 with TRBJ2-7, with D possibly matching TRBD2 (6 bases). V was clipped by 8 bases and J by 0 bases, with 11 bases between them. CDR1 is MNHNS and CDR2 is SASEGT in the germline V gene. The CDR3 has 13 amino acids. The chain's CDR3 is CASGRDFSYEQYF. CDR3 in DNA: TGTGCCAGCGGCCGGGACTTCTCCTACGAGCAGTACTTC.

This clonotype turned up a few times. This chain links TRBV9 with TRBJ2-3, with D maybe TRBD2 (6 bases). V lost 0 bases to trimming and J lost 4 bases, with 9 bases between them. There are 14 residues in the CDR3. CDR1 SGDLS and CDR2 YYNGEE come from the germline V gene. In nucleotides, the CDR3 is TGTGCCAGCAGCGTAGCGGGAGCGGCAGATACGCAGTATTTT. The encoded protein is CASSVAGAADTQYF.

This rearrangement joins TRBV28 to TRBJ1-3; D not certain. Germline CDR1 reads MDHEN; CDR2 reads SYDVKM. CDR3 length: 16 amino acids. Trimming stripped 5 bases from V and 3 bases from J, with 17 bases between. The CDR3 region is CASSAPSGIRGNTIYF. The CDR3 nucleotides read TGTGCCAGCAGTGCCCCCTCAGGAATTCGTGGAAACACCATATATTTT.